These T cell receptor beta chains were read from a single sample in a study of blood T cell repertoires in COVID-19. Clones were read by immunoSEQ multiplex PCR, and TCRdb kept only the in-frame ones, dropping some. The sample lists about 160,000 clones; approximately 88% were seen once. Input material: peripheral blood. The receptors stem from a woman aged 80 or older with active or convalescent COVID-19. Each CDR3 is given with its conserved first and last residue. Each record gives: D gene, V gene, J gene, clone size, CDR3 protein, CDR3 DNA. D genes are given only for firm matches. Expanded clones are given a class, and other clones once, few, many or no size at all.

d_call: -
v_call: TRBV9
j_call: TRBJ2-2
clone_size: -
cdr3_aa: CASSRGNTGELFF
cdr3_nt: TGTGCCAGCTCGCGGGGGAACACCGGGGAGCTGTTTTTT

d_call: -
v_call: TRBV10-3
j_call: TRBJ2-7
clone_size: few
cdr3_aa: CAISESTPPGRGGREQYF
cdr3_nt: TGTGCCATCAGTGAGTCTACCCCCCCGGGAAGGGGAGGTAGGGAGCAGTACTTC

d_call: TRBD2
v_call: TRBV4-1
j_call: TRBJ2-1
clone_size: -
cdr3_aa: CASRHSTSGAYNEQFF
cdr3_nt: TGCGCCAGCAGACATTCGACTAGCGGGGCATACAATGAGCAGTTCTTC

d_call: -
v_call: TRBV12-3/TRBV12-4
j_call: TRBJ1-3
clone_size: -
cdr3_aa: CASSLRGKAIYF
cdr3_nt: TGTGCCAGCAGTTTACGCGGGAAGGCCATATATTTT

d_call: TRBD2
v_call: TRBV7-2
j_call: TRBJ2-7
clone_size: -
cdr3_aa: CASRPLAGGLYEQYF
cdr3_nt: TGTGCCAGCAGACCGCTCGCGGGGGGGCTTTACGAGCAGTACTTC

d_call: -
v_call: TRBV27
j_call: TRBJ1-6
clone_size: -
cdr3_aa: CATTRTAGTSSYNSPLHF
cdr3_nt: TGTGCCACCACTAGGACTGCAGGAACCAGCTCCTATAATTCACCCCTCCACTTT

d_call: -
v_call: TRBV18
j_call: TRBJ2-1
clone_size: once
cdr3_aa: CASSPGKSSYNEQFF
cdr3_nt: TGTGCCAGCTCACCAGGCAAAAGCTCCTACAATGAGCAGTTCTTC

d_call: -
v_call: TRBV30
j_call: TRBJ2-5
clone_size: once
cdr3_aa: CAWSSTTGETQYF
cdr3_nt: TGTGCCTGGAGTTCGACTACGGGGGAGACCCAGTACTTC

d_call: -
v_call: TRBV5-6
j_call: TRBJ1-5
clone_size: -
cdr3_aa: CASSLGGGDWPQHF
cdr3_nt: TGTGCCAGCAGCTTGGGAGGGGGGGATTGGCCCCAGCATTTT

d_call: -
v_call: TRBV19
j_call: TRBJ1-2
clone_size: -
cdr3_aa: CASSIGERGSNYGYTF
cdr3_nt: TGTGCCAGTAGTATAGGGGAGAGAGGGTCTAACTATGGCTACACCTTC

d_call: -
v_call: TRBV6-6
j_call: TRBJ1-6
clone_size: -
cdr3_aa: CASSWDNYNSPLHF
cdr3_nt: TGTGCCAGCAGTTGGGACAACTATAATTCACCCCTCCACTTT

d_call: -
v_call: TRBV6-2/TRBV6-3
j_call: TRBJ2-5
clone_size: -
cdr3_aa: CASSPQVSGETQYF
cdr3_nt: TGTGCCAGCAGTCCACAAGTCAGCGGGGAGACCCAGTACTTC

d_call: -
v_call: TRBV19
j_call: TRBJ2-2
clone_size: -
cdr3_aa: CASTNGLNTGELFF
cdr3_nt: TGTGCCAGTACAAACGGTCTGAACACCGGGGAGCTGTTTTTT

d_call: -
v_call: TRBV4-3
j_call: TRBJ2-7
clone_size: -
cdr3_aa: CASSQDSYEQYF
cdr3_nt: TGCGCCAGCAGCCAGGACAGTTACGAGCAGTACTTC

d_call: TRBD1
v_call: TRBV19
j_call: TRBJ1-3
clone_size: -
cdr3_aa: CASTQGAKASGNTIYF
cdr3_nt: TGTGCCAGTACTCAGGGGGCGAAAGCCTCTGGAAACACCATATATTTT

d_call: -
v_call: TRBV2
j_call: TRBJ1-2
clone_size: -
cdr3_aa: CASSDRVKGYTF
cdr3_nt: TGTGCCAGCAGTGACAGGGTTAAGGGCTACACCTTC

d_call: TRBD1
v_call: TRBV27
j_call: TRBJ2-2
clone_size: -
cdr3_aa: CASSLGGTVAGELFF
cdr3_nt: TGTGCCAGCAGTTTAGGTGGGACAGTTGCCGGGGAGCTGTTTTTT